This TCR beta chain was documented in a study of shared clonotypes between healthy human individuals. Overall study findings and caveats: Approximately 4.6% of naive CD4 clonotypes were common to a few donors. Generally, naive subsets (rather than memory subsets) showed larger estimated richness. Sampling covered nothing but blood. Tissue TCR repertoires likely differ from those found in blood.

Tens of thousands of T cell genomes (approximately 0.2 ug DNA) went into each sorted-subset replicate. TCRdb's copy holds only in-frame clones and misses some; the assay was immunoSEQ multiplex PCR. The sample records under 600,000 clones, 95% to 98% being singletons. Naive CD8 cells comprised CD45RO-negative, CCR7-positively selected cells, excluding terminally differentiated effector memory CD45RA+ cells. This clone came up once. What it binds is unknown. This CDR3 region has 15 residues. V was shortened by 1 base and J by 5 bases, with 15 bases between the two germline ends. Germline loops: CDR1 SGHNT, CDR2 YYREEE (reference sequence).

V usage is TRBV5-4 and J usage is TRBJ2-5; D gene unclear. The clonotype comes from a man aged 25 to 40 in good health. Sequenced material: naive CD8+ T cells sorted from blood. CDR3 protein: CASSLLREALETQYF. Written as DNA, the CDR3 is TGTGCCAGCAGCTTGTTACGTGAGGCCCTCGAGACCCAGTACTTC.